Presented here are 10 T cell receptor beta chains from one specimen sequenced in a study of T cells in Graves' hyperthyroidism and ophthalmopathy. RNA transcripts served as the template for amplifying TCR beta CDR3 regions. The TCR CDR3 first-round RT-PCR relied on the HTBI primer set. TCRdb redid the calling of the multiplex PCR reads with MiXCR, one entry per CDR3 protein. Among 650,000 to 800,000 distinct CDR3 sequences listed, over 40% were seen once. Sequencing used peripheral blood or thyroid tissue (not recorded which). These receptors all come from an adult man with Graves' disease, either hyperthyroidism or ophthalmopathy (not recorded which).

This clonotype was observed at least ten times. J is TRBJ2-5 and V is TRBV7-3, with D unclear. This CDR3 has 13 amino acids. Trimming took 0 bases from V and 5 from J, leaving 7 bases between them. Germline assignment: CDR1 SGHTA and CDR2 FQGTGA. Here the CDR3 reads CASSLTLEETQYF. For the CDR3, the DNA is TGTGCCAGCAGCTTAACGTTGGAGGAGACCCAGTACTTC.

This clonotype was counted at least ten times. The V call is TRBV24-1, the J call TRBJ1-2, with TRBD1 as a possible D gene (5 bases). CDR1 KGHDR and CDR2 SFDVKD come from the germline V gene. This CDR3 has 14 amino acids. Trimming left V 2 bases short and J 3 bases short, with 9 bases between. The CDR3 nucleotides read TGTGCCACCAGTGATTATGGGGGTGACTATGGCTACACCTTC. It yields the protein CATSDYGGDYGYTF.

In this sample, this clonotype turned up many times. The chain combines TRBV7-9 with TRBJ1-2; TRBD1 matches at 7 bases. Germline V lookup: CDR1 SEHNR, CDR2 FQNEAQ (reference sequence). CDR3 length equals 17 residues. Trimming removed 4 bases from V and 0 bases from J; junction bases left unmatched: 11. The CDR3 bases are TGTGCCAGCAGCTCCCGACAGGGACCGACCTCTAACTATGGCTACACCTTC. Its protein is CASSSRQGPTSNYGYTF.

V and J are TRBV29-1 and TRBJ1-3; maybe TRBD1 (5 bases). Germline CDR1 reads SQVTM; CDR2 reads ANQGSEA. This CDR3 region has 13 residues. The V end was cut by 1 base, the J end by 5 bases, with 9 bases between. The CDR3 region is CSVEAPGRNTIYF. The CDR3 nucleotides read TGCAGCGTTGAAGCCCCAGGGAGAAACACCATATATTTT.

The chain couples TRBV12-3 or TRBV12-4 to TRBJ2-7; D not resolved. The CDR3 contains 14 residues. Trimming left V 6 bases short and J 5 bases short, with 17 bases between. CDR3 coding DNA: TGTGCCAGCAGCCGCAGCGATGGTAGAAACGAGCAGTACTTC. Amino acid sequence: CASSRSDGRNEQYF.

About this clonotype itself: This could be a read error, since a much larger clone is one nucleotide away. The V and J genes are TRBV6-5 and TRBJ2-7; 10 nucleotides agree with TRBD2. J was trimmed by 3 bases and V by 4 bases; bases with no gene match: 3. Germline loops: CDR1 MNHEY, CDR2 SVGAGI. This CDR3 is built from 14 residues. The CDR3 region has the DNA TGTGCCAGCAGTTCGGGACTAGCGTACTACGAGCAGTACTTC. Encoded protein: CASSSGLAYYEQYF.

The genes are TRBV9 and TRBJ2-7, with TRBD1 identical over 9 bases. This CDR3 has 15 residues. V lost 2 bases to trimming and J lost 0 bases; unmatched junction nucleotides: 3. Per germline, CDR1 SGDLS and CDR2 YYNGEE. For the CDR3, the DNA is TGTGCCAGCAGCGTGGGGACAGGGAGCTCCTACGAGCAGTACTTC. Its translation: CASSVGTGSSYEQYF.

This clonotype was detected ten times or more. The V gene is TRBV29-1, the J gene TRBJ1-1; unclear D gene. Trimming removed 6 bases at V and 5 bases at J, with 13 bases between. Germline V gene data show CDR1 as SQVTM and CDR2 as ANQGSEA. The CDR3 contains 12 residues. The CDR3 is CSVSLVGTEAFF. In nucleotides, the CDR3 is TGCAGCGTAAGCCTCGTTGGAACTGAAGCTTTCTTT.

The CDR3 region has the DNA TGCAGTGCTCCGGGACTAGTGGGCTACGAGCAGTACTTC. This encodes CSAPGLVGYEQYF. The chain carries TRBV20-1 and TRBJ2-7, with 8 bases fitting TRBD2. J was trimmed by 3 bases and V by 5 bases; bases with no gene match: 6. Germline values: CDR1 DFQATT, CDR2 SNEGSKA (reference sequence). This CDR3 has 13 amino acids.

This clonotype was picked up a small number of times. The J gene is TRBJ2-7, the V gene TRBV6-5; D call uncertain. Germline CDR1 MNHEY, CDR2 SVGAGI. V gave up 4 bases and J gave up 5 bases, with 15 bases separating them. The length of the CDR3 is 14 residues. CDR3: CASSSELVADEQYF. The CDR3 DNA reads as TGTGCCAGCAGTTCCGAACTCGTGGCCGACGAGCAGTACTTC.